The text below deals with one T cell receptor (beta chain). The sample is drawn from a study of blood T cell repertoires in COVID-19. Study context: Both acute and convalescent COVID-19 samples were obtained from the United States, Italy and Spain. Nucleic acid was either cDNA or gDNA, and it came from T cells, B-cell-depleted T cells, or PBMCs.

Germline-derived CDR1 and CDR2 are SGHNT and YYREEE (reference sequence). The CDR3 contains 14 residues. Trimming pared 0 bases from V and 4 bases from J, leaving 10 bases between. Produced via immunoSEQ multiplex PCR; TCRdb's table is partial and in-frame only. The data contain 200,000 or so clones, approximately 86% of them singletons. The J gene is TRBJ1-1, the V gene TRBV5-4; no reliable D call. Material: peripheral blood. This receptor was taken from a man aged 55 to 69 with acute or convalescent COVID-19. The CDR3 sequence is CASSLGGVSTEAFF. As DNA, the CDR3 is TGTGCCAGCAGCTTGGGGGGAGTGAGCACTGAAGCTTTCTTT. Complete variable domain (other parts from reference TRBV5-4 and TRBJ1-1): ETGVTQSPTHLIKTRGQQVTLRCSSQSGHNTVSWYQQALGQGPQFIFQYYREEENGRGNFPPRFSGLQFPNYSSELNVNALELDDSALYLCASSLGGVSTEAFFGQGTRLTVV.